This T cell receptor (beta chain) appears in the sequencing data of a study of blood T cell repertoires in COVID-19. Study in general: Collection of acute and convalescent COVID-19 samples took place in the United States, Italy and Spain. T cells, B-cell-depleted T cells, or PBMCs provided the cDNA or gDNA that served as material.

V was pared by 0 bases and J by 15 bases, with 8 bases between. CDR3 size: 11 residues. Germline V gene sequence: CDR1 MNHNY, CDR2 SVGAGI (reference sequence). In the source study's methods: Nucleated cell counts were estimated from reference gene primer amplification. Clones were sequenced by immunoSEQ multiplex PCR, and TCRdb holds only the in-frame ones, with some missing. From that table come the V and J calls and clone size; the DNA was used to work out D and trimming. This table has 100,000 to 110,000 clones, around four fifths appearing once. The sample consisted of peripheral blood. The rearrangement uses TRBV6-6 and TRBJ1-4; TRBD1 is a possible D gene (5 bases). The clonotype comes from a man between 45 and 60 years old with active or convalescent COVID-19. The CDR3 sequence: CASSYSGLVFF. The CDR3 DNA sequence: TGTGCCAGCAGTTACTCGGGACTTGTGTTTTTT.